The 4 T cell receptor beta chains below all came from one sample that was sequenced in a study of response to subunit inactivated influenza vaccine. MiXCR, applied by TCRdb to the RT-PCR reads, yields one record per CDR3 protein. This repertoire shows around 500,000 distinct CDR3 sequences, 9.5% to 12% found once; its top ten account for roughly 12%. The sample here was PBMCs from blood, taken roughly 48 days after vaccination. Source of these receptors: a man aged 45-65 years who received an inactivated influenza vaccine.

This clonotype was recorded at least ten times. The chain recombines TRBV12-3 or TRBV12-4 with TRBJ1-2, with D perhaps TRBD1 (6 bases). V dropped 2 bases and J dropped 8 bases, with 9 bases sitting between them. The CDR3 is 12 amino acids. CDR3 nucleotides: TGTGCCAGCAGTTTACAGGGGATAGGCTACACCTTC. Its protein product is CASSLQGIGYTF.

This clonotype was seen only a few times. The CDR3 loop is CASSLASGSGDIQYF. The DNA for the CDR3 is TGTGCCAGCAGCTTAGCTAGCGGGAGCGGCGACATTCAGTACTTC. V is TRBV7-2 and J is TRBJ2-4; TRBD2 matches 9 bases. CDR3 length equals 15 residues. Trimming removed 0 bases from V and 8 bases from J; junction bases left unmatched: 5. Per germline, CDR1 SGHTA and CDR2 FQGNSA.

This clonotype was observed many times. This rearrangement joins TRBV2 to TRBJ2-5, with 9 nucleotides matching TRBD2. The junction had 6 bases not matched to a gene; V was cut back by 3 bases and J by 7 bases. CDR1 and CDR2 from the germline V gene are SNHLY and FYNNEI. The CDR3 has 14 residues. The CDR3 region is CASSDGLARGTQYF. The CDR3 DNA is TGTGCCAGCAGTGACGGACTAGCGAGGGGGACCCAGTACTTC.

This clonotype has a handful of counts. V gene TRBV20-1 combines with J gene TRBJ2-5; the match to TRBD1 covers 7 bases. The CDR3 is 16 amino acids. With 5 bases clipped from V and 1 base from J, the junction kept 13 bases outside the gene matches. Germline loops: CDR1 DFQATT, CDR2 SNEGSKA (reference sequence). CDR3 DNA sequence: TGCAGTGCTTTTGGCGCTTCCGGGACAGTCCAAGAGACCCAGTACTTC. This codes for CSAFGASGTVQETQYF.